The 10 T cell receptor beta chains below all came from one sample that was sequenced in a study of cytomegalovirus exposure and HLA in healthy donors. The PCR was carried out with 60 Vbeta primers and 13 Jbeta primers. Clones were read by immunoSEQ multiplex PCR, and TCRdb kept only the in-frame ones, dropping some. Of under 200,000 clones detected, more than 9.5% appear once; the ten largest clones hold more than 7%. Sequencing was carried out using PBMCs. These receptors were collected from a man in his fifties in good health and CMV-seropositive.

V and J are TRBV19 and TRBJ2-7, with 8 bases identical to TRBD2. V lost 3 bases, J lost 4 bases, and 8 bases stayed unmatched. This CDR3 has 15 residues. Germline CDR1 LNHDA, CDR2 SQIVND (reference sequence). The CDR3 region has the DNA TGTGCCAGTAGTATTGGTCGGGGGGGGCCATACGAGCAGTACTTC. This sequence encodes CASSIGRGGPYEQYF.

This chain uses TRBV6-5 with TRBJ1-2; D uncertain. The V gene lost 7 bases and the J gene lost 8 bases, with 11 bases spanning the gap. CDR1 MNHEY and CDR2 SVGAGI come from the germline V gene. The CDR3 has 11 amino acids. CDR3 region: CASTSGGGYTF. The CDR3 region has the DNA TGTGCCAGCACCTCAGGAGGCGGCTACACCTTC.

This clone was seen a few times. The chain is built from TRBV30 and TRBJ1-2; D possibly corresponds to TRBD1 (5 bases). From germline, CDR1 is GTSNPN and CDR2 SVGIG (reference sequence). V was shortened by 1 base and J by 5 bases, with 14 bases between the two germline ends. The CDR3 runs to 14 residues. CDR3 amino acids: CAWSGAGQTYGYTF. The CDR3, as DNA: TGTGCCTGGAGTGGTGCGGGGCAAACATATGGCTACACCTTC.

V and J are TRBV11-3 and TRBJ1-4; 8 bases are a match to TRBD1. Trimming removed 6 bases from V and 8 bases from J; junction bases left unmatched: 14. This CDR3 spans 16 amino acids. CDR1 and CDR2 from the germline V gene are SGHNT and YENEEA. The CDR3 is CASRQIHRGLREKLFF. CDR3 in DNA: TGTGCCAGCAGACAAATACACAGGGGGTTGAGGGAAAAACTGTTTTTT. Supplemented by reference TRBV11-3 and TRBJ1-4, the full variable domain reads EAGVVQSPRYKIIEKKQPVAFWCNPISGHNTLYWYLQNLGQGPELLIRYENEEAVDDSQLPKDRFSAERLKGVDSTLKIQPAELGDSAVYLCASRQIHRGLREKLFFGSGTQLSVL.

The gene calls are TRBV7-2 and TRBJ2-3; D remains unclear. Germline-derived CDR1 and CDR2 are SGHTA and FQGNSA. CDR3 length: 15 residues. V was pared by 5 bases and J by 0 bases, with 12 bases between. The CDR3: CASSQSPRSTDTQYF. CDR3 bases: TGTGCCAGCAGCCAATCCCCTCGGAGCACAGATACGCAGTATTTT.

The chain uses TRBV9 and TRBJ1-1, with 9 bases fitting TRBD1. The CDR3 runs 15 residues. Looked up from germline, CDR1 is SGDLS and CDR2 is YYNGEE. V trimming: 5 bases; J trimming: 1 base; junction bases outside the gene matches: 6. The CDR3 sequence is CASSGTGLWNTEAFF. The CDR3 DNA reads as TGTGCCAGCAGTGGGACAGGGCTCTGGAACACTGAAGCTTTCTTT.

This clone appeared many times. The chain links TRBV7-9 to TRBJ2-1, with 8 bases matching TRBD1. The CDR3 length is 15 residues. Germline V gene data show CDR1 as SEHNR and CDR2 as FQNEAQ (reference sequence). The ends lost 4 bases at V and 5 bases at J; junction bases unmatched: 7. CDR3 nucleotides: TGTGCCAGCAGCTCCCCGGACAGGGTCCACAATGAGCAGTTCTTC. Its translation is CASSSPDRVHNEQFF.

The chain employs TRBV9 and TRBJ1-1; a weak D match, TRBD1 (6 bases). The CDR3 runs to 14 residues. Germline CDR1 reads SGDLS; CDR2 reads YYNGEE. The germline V and J ends were trimmed by 2 bases and 1 base, with 9 bases remaining between them. In DNA form, the CDR3 reads TGTGCCAGCAGCGTCCTACAGGGGAACACTGAAGCTTTCTTT. Protein sequence: CASSVLQGNTEAFF.

In this sample, this clone turned up a few times. Other DNA sequences in this specimen translate into the identical CDR3. The CDR3 sequence: CSVEGQRNTEAFF. CDR3 sequence (DNA): TGCAGCGTTGAGGGACAGAGGAACACTGAAGCTTTCTTT. The V and J genes are TRBV29-1 and TRBJ1-1; 7 bases align to TRBD1. This CDR3 has 13 residues. Trimming cost V 3 bases and J 1 base; bases outside gene matches: 2. The germline V gene encodes CDR1 SQVTM and CDR2 ANQGSEA. The entire variable domain, with the rest obtained from reference TRBV29-1 and TRBJ1-1, is as follows: SAVISQKPSRDICQRGTSLTIQCQVDSQVTMMFWYRQQPGQSLTLIATANQGSEATYESGFVIDKFPISRPNLTFSTLTVSNMSPEDSSIYLCSVEGQRNTEAFFGQGTRLTVV.

This clone was counted a few times. This rearrangement joins TRBV5-8 to TRBJ2-3, with D maybe TRBD1 (6 bases). This CDR3 is 17 amino acids long. Between the trimmed V and J ends, which lost 4 bases and 2 bases, there was a span of 20 bases. Per the germline V gene, CDR1 is SGHTS and CDR2 is YDEGEE. As DNA, the CDR3 is TGTGCCAGCAGCGTTCTTCCGGGGACATCCGTCACAGATACGCAGTATTTT. Translation gives CASSVLPGTSVTDTQYF.